This is a list of T cell receptor beta chains from one sample in a study of cytomegalovirus exposure and HLA in healthy donors. TCRdb's copy holds only in-frame clones and misses some; the assay was immunoSEQ multiplex PCR. In the table there are 110,000 to 150,000 clones, roughly 83% of which are singletons. Sequencing was carried out using PBMCs. The receptors were sampled from a female donor in good health and CMV-seronegative. CDR3s include the opening cysteine and the closing phenylalanine or tryptophan. A D gene is named only where the DNA matches it firmly. Clone size is stated in some rows and not others, as once, few, many or a class when expanded.

CDR3 DNA	CDR3 protein	J gene	D gene	clone size	V gene
TGTGCCAGTAGTACACCAGGGGGCCGCAATCAGCCCCAGCATTTT	CASSTPGGRNQPQHF	TRBJ1-5	TRBD1	.	TRBV19
TGTGCCAGCAGCCTACCGACTAGCGGGGCATACGAGCAGTACTTC	CASSLPTSGAYEQYF	TRBJ2-7	TRBD2	.	TRBV28
TGTGCCAGCAGCGTTGGGCCGGGAGTTGGCGAGCAGTACTTC	CASSVGPGVGEQYF	TRBJ2-7	.	once	TRBV11-2
TGTGCTAGTGCCCTCAACAGGGAAAAACTGTTTTTT	CASALNREKLFF	TRBJ1-4	.	.	TRBV12-5
TGTGCCAGCTCACCAGATCCAGGGCTCAATCAGCCCCAGCATTTT	CASSPDPGLNQPQHF	TRBJ1-5	.	.	TRBV18
TGTGCCAGCAGTTTATCGGGGGACAGGATTGACATCGCTGAAGCTTTCTTT	CASSLSGDRIDIAEAFF	TRBJ1-1	TRBD1	.	TRBV27
TGTGCCAGCTCCCCCGTAGCGGGACCCAACGGCGAGCAGTACTTC	CASSPVAGPNGEQYF	TRBJ2-7	TRBD2	.	TRBV18
TGTGCCAGCCACCAGGAGGACGAGCAGTACTTC	CASHQEDEQYF	TRBJ2-7	.	few	TRBV2
TGTGCCAGCAGAACAGGGGACTACGAGCAGTACTTC	CASRTGDYEQYF	TRBJ2-7	TRBD1	once	TRBV6-5
TGTGCCTGGACAACGGGGACAGGGGTGGGTCAGCCCCAGCATTTT	CAWTTGTGVGQPQHF	TRBJ1-5	TRBD1	.	TRBV30
TGTGCCAGCAGTGAATATCCAGGGGGGATCGGTGGCTACACCTTC	CASSEYPGGIGGYTF	TRBJ1-2	TRBD1	.	TRBV2
TGTGCCAGCAGCTCCCTGGAGGAGACCCAGTACTTC	CASSSLEETQYF	TRBJ2-5	.	.	TRBV9
TGTGCCAGCAGTTTCAGGACAGAGAACACTGAAGCTTTCTTT	CASSFRTENTEAFF	TRBJ1-1	.	.	TRBV27
TGTGCCAGCAGCGCTGGAGACAGGTTACTCCACGAGCAGTACTTC	CASSAGDRLLHEQYF	TRBJ2-7	.	.	TRBV9
TGTGCCAGCTCAACCCTCGGGACAGGGGGCCGGGTGGGCGAGCAGTACTTC	CASSTLGTGGRVGEQYF	TRBJ2-7	TRBD1	.	TRBV18
TGTGCCAGCAGCTTAGTGGGCCCGGCGGGGGCCTACGAGCAGTACTTC	CASSLVGPAGAYEQYF	TRBJ2-7	TRBD2	.	TRBV7-8
TGTGCCAGCACCGACGAAGACAGGGGGGACACTGAAGCTTTCTTT	CASTDEDRGDTEAFF	TRBJ1-1	TRBD1	.	TRBV5-4
TGTGCCAGCAGAACCCTAGTCAACGAGCAGTACTTC	CASRTLVNEQYF	TRBJ2-7	.	.	TRBV7-2
TGCGCCAGCAGCCCACAACCCATAAGCGCCGCGGATACGCAGTATTTT	CASSPQPISAADTQYF	TRBJ2-3	.	.	TRBV5-1
TGTGCCAGCAGCCCCGCTAGCGGGTACACCAATGAGCAGTTCTTC	CASSPASGYTNEQFF	TRBJ2-1	TRBD2	.	TRBV4-2
TGTGCTAGTGGTTGGCTTGGGGGGAAGAGCAATCAGCCCCAGCATTTT	CASGWLGGKSNQPQHF	TRBJ1-5	.	.	TRBV12-5
TGTGCCTGGAGTACGGGACAGGGAAACACCATATATTTT	CAWSTGQGNTIYF	TRBJ1-3	TRBD1	.	TRBV30
TGTGCCAGCAGCTTACAGGGGTACTCAGATACGCAGTATTTT	CASSLQGYSDTQYF	TRBJ2-3	.	.	TRBV7-2
TGTGCCATCAGTGAGTCTAGCGGCGAGCAGTACTTC	CAISESSGEQYF	TRBJ2-7	.	.	TRBV10-3
TGTGCCAGCAGCTCCCGAGAGACCCAGTACTTC	CASSSRETQYF	TRBJ2-5	.	.	TRBV11-2
TGTGCCAGCAGCGTATCAGTCGCCTCCTATGGCTACACCTTC	CASSVSVASYGYTF	TRBJ1-2	.	.	TRBV9